The 5 T cell receptor beta chains given below trace back to one sample, sequenced in a study of blood T cell repertoires in COVID-19. The data were produced by immunoSEQ multiplex PCR, yet TCRdb's version contains in-frame clones alone and is incomplete. This table holds around 260,000 clones, about 87% found once. The sample consisted of peripheral blood. The receptors were sampled from a woman in her seventies with COVID-19, enrolled during active disease.

The genes are TRBV9 and TRBJ1-2; TRBD1 is a possible D gene (5 bases). CDR1 and CDR2 from the germline V gene are SGDLS and YYNGEE. The CDR3 covers 14 residues. Trimming pared 3 bases from V and 4 bases from J, leaving 13 bases between. CDR3 in amino acids: CASSASGIGYGYTF. In DNA form, the CDR3 reads TGTGCCAGCAGCGCCTCAGGGATCGGCTATGGCTACACCTTC.

This chain connects TRBV10-3 to TRBJ2-1; 7 nucleotides align to TRBD1. Germline V gene sequence: CDR1 ENHRY, CDR2 SYGVKD. V shed 3 bases and J 2 bases; nucleotides not matched to a gene: 4. The length of the CDR3 is 15 residues. CDR3 sequence reads: CAISDLQGAYNEQFF. CDR3 nucleotides: TGTGCCATCAGTGATCTTCAGGGGGCCTACAATGAGCAGTTCTTC.

The sample holds one count of this clone. The rearrangement joins TRBV5-1 to TRBJ2-5; 7 bases agree with TRBD2. CDR1 is SGHRS and CDR2 is YFSETQ in the germline V gene. The length of the CDR3 is 15 residues. J lost 7 bases, V lost 6 bases, and 15 bases had no gene match. The CDR3: CASKTLGRGQGTQYF. As DNA, the CDR3 is TGCGCCAGCAAAACCTTGGGGAGGGGCCAGGGGACCCAGTACTTC.

This clone has only one observation. The gene calls are TRBV2 and TRBJ2-4; 7 nucleotides match TRBD1. V shed 11 bases, J shed 1 base, and the junction held 11 bases outside the gene matches. Germline V gene sequence: CDR1 SNHLY, CDR2 FYNNEI. The CDR3 is made up of 15 amino acids. CDR3 sequence reads: CAARDRLVAKNIQYF. CDR3 DNA sequence: TGTGCCGCGAGGGACAGACTGGTCGCCAAAAACATTCAGTACTTC.

This sequence joins TRBV24-1 and TRBJ2-7; no firm D call. Trimming took off 3 bases at V and 2 bases at J, with 19 bases between the two ends. Germline V gene lookup returns CDR1 KGHDR and CDR2 SFDVKD. This CDR3 is 17 amino acids long. The CDR3 here is CATSDPRSPGKPYEQYF. CDR3 sequence (DNA): TGTGCCACCAGTGATCCCCGTTCGCCAGGCAAACCCTACGAGCAGTACTTC.